Below are 19 T cell receptor beta chains sequenced from a single sample in a study of shared clonotypes between healthy human individuals (dated by TCRdb to about 2020). For the CD8 naive samples, CD45RO-negative cells were positively selected for CCR7, yielding a CD45RA+CCR7+ population from which TemRA cells were excluded. Receptor amplification or capture employed the immunoSEQ multiplex PCR assay. The table comes from immuneACCESS by way of TCRdb, which keeps in-frame sequences with V and J called. Part of the clones is missing from these tables; in studies checked, under half for an unresolved V gene and the rest for unknown reasons. This sample lists approximately 2,000,000 clones; roughly 95% were detected once. The top ten clonotypes cover more than 1.5% of the sample. Input material: naive CD8+ T cells from PBMCs. What this sample's cell subset or site label stands for: CD45RA+CCR7+. These TCRs come from a man younger than 35 in good health. Some clones in this sample may be carry-over from other donors' samples.

This clone was seen only a few times. The rearrangement joins TRBV9 to TRBJ1-1; D is undetermined. The germline V gene has CDR1 SGDLS and CDR2 YYNGEE. The CDR3 loop spans 12 amino acids. Trimming pared 1 base from V and 3 bases from J, leaving 4 bases between. This CDR3 is CASSVQDTEAFF. CDR3 sequence (DNA): TGTGCCAGCAGCGTACAAGACACTGAAGCTTTCTTT.

The V and J genes are TRBV12-5 and TRBJ2-7; unclear D gene. This CDR3 is built from 13 residues. V was cut by 1 base and J by 3 bases, with 7 bases left in between. Germline CDR1 reads LGHNT; CDR2 reads FRNRAP. CDR3 DNA: TGTGCTAGTGGTTTGGGGCTCAGCTACGAGCAGTACTTC. Translated: CASGLGLSYEQYF. The variable domain in full, with the rest retrieved from reference TRBV12-5 and TRBJ2-7, is DARVTQTPRHKVTEMGQEVTMRCQPILGHNTVFWYRQTMMQGLELLAYFRNRAPLDDSGMPKDRFSAEMPDATLATLKIQPSEPRDSAVYFCASGLGLSYEQYFGPGTRLTVT.

J is TRBJ2-2 and V is TRBV6-5; D uncertain. The germline gives CDR1 MNHEY, CDR2 SVGAGI. The CDR3 is made up of 15 amino acids. Trimming stripped 5 bases from V and 6 bases from J, with 16 bases between. This CDR3 reads CASSTDSFLPGELFF. In nucleotides, the CDR3 is TGTGCCAGCAGTACAGATTCATTTCTTCCCGGGGAGCTGTTTTTT.

The chain carries TRBV19 and TRBJ1-2; D may be TRBD1 (5 bases). Germline CDR1 reads LNHDA; CDR2 reads SQIVND (reference sequence). The CDR3 length is 12 residues. The V and J ends lost 8 bases and 8 bases respectively, with 15 bases between them. CDR3 nucleotides: TGTGCCAGTGCGCCAGGGAGTATGGGCTACACCTTC. Its translation: CASAPGSMGYTF. Variable domain in full (rest from reference TRBV19 and TRBJ1-2): DGGITQSPKYLFRKEGQNVTLSCEQNLNHDAMYWYRQDPGQGLRLIYYSQIVNDFQKGDIAEGYSVSREKKESFPLTVTSAQKNPTAFYLCASAPGSMGYTFGSGTRLTVV.

The rearrangement joins TRBV5-4 to TRBJ2-7; 7 positions match TRBD1. The CDR3 has 14 amino acids. The germline CDR1 and CDR2 sequences are SGHNT and YYREEE (reference sequence). The V segment lost 0 bases and the J segment 3 bases; nucleotides outside the gene matches: 3. CDR3 bases: TGTGCCAGCAGCTTGGCGGGACAGAACTACGAGCAGTACTTC. This sequence encodes CASSLAGQNYEQYF.

This rearrangement joins TRBV6-6 to TRBJ2-7, with D possibly being TRBD1 or TRBD2 (6 bases each). Germline V CDR1 and CDR2: MNHNY, SVGAGI (reference sequence). V was pared by 2 bases and J by 6 bases, with 8 bases between. The CDR3 covers 12 residues. CDR3 amino acids: CASSYGGLEQYF. For the CDR3, the DNA is TGTGCCAGCAGTTACGGGGGGCTCGAGCAGTACTTC.

V is TRBV14 and J is TRBJ1-1; possible D gene TRBD1, 5 bases. The length of the CDR3 is 17 residues. The V and J ends lost 0 bases and 4 bases respectively, with 18 bases between them. Germline V gene sequence: CDR1 SGHDN, CDR2 FVKESK. In nucleotides, the CDR3 is TGTGCCAGCAGCCAAGATGGGACGGGGAGGGCGGTCACTGAAGCTTTCTTT. This encodes CASSQDGTGRAVTEAFF.

The CDR3 region is CASSWTVANEQFF. For the CDR3, the DNA is TGCGCCAGCAGCTGGACTGTAGCCAATGAGCAGTTCTTC. This chain joins TRBV5-1 and TRBJ2-1; the D gene is possibly TRBD2 (5 bases). The CDR3 spans 13 residues. V lost 3 bases to trimming and J lost 6 bases, with 10 bases between them. Germline assignment: CDR1 SGHRS and CDR2 YFSETQ.

This chain links TRBV29-1 with TRBJ1-2; 9 nucleotides agree with TRBD1. The length of the CDR3 is 17 residues. V shed 3 bases and J 4 bases; nucleotides not matched to a gene: 15. Germline CDR1 and CDR2: SQVTM and ANQGSEA. The CDR3 protein is CSVEAHGQGFRTYGYTF. CDR3 DNA sequence: TGCAGCGTTGAGGCGCACGGACAGGGGTTTCGGACCTATGGCTACACCTTC.

The V and J genes are TRBV9 and TRBJ2-3; 7 bases align to TRBD2. The length of the CDR3 is 16 residues. The junction had 10 bases not matched to a gene; V was cut back by 0 bases and J by 6 bases. Per the germline V gene, CDR1 is SGDLS and CDR2 is YYNGEE. The CDR3 sequence is CASSVGGGGPTDTQYF. The DNA of the CDR3 is TGTGCCAGCAGCGTAGGTGGGGGAGGGCCGACGGATACGCAGTATTTT.

The rearrangement links TRBV27 to TRBJ2-5, with a possible D match to TRBD2 (5 bases). Germline V gene lookup returns CDR1 MNHEY and CDR2 SMNVEV (reference sequence). V dropped 5 bases and J dropped 9 bases, with 19 bases sitting between them. The CDR3 length is 14 residues. The CDR3 region is CASSPGLAPEAQYF. In nucleotides, the CDR3 is TGTGCCAGCAGTCCCGGTCTAGCACCCGAGGCCCAGTACTTC.

The rearrangement joins TRBV7-8 to TRBJ1-1; the match to TRBD1 covers 9 bases. Germline CDR1 and CDR2: SGHVS and FQNEAQ. The V and J ends lost 5 bases and 4 bases, in that order; junction bases with no gene match: 11. The CDR3 has 16 amino acids. CDR3 sequence: CASSALRGQGSTEAFF. The CDR3 nucleotides are TGTGCCAGCAGCGCCCTTAGGGGACAGGGTTCCACTGAAGCTTTCTTT. The whole variable domain, remainder taken from reference TRBV7-8 and TRBJ1-1, is GAGVSQSPRYKVAKRGQDVALRCDPISGHVSLFWYQQALGQGPEFLTYFQNEAQLDKSGLPSDRFFAERPEGSVSTLKIQRTQQEDSAVYLCASSALRGQGSTEAFFGQGTRLTVV.

The rearrangement joins TRBV29-1 to TRBJ1-2; D not certain. V was shortened by 7 bases and J by 0 bases, with 9 bases between the two germline ends. The CDR3 sequence is 12 residues long. Germline lookup yields CDR1 SQVTM and CDR2 ANQGSEA. This CDR3 reads CSGHETNYGYTF. The CDR3 DNA reads TGCAGCGGCCACGAGACTAACTATGGCTACACCTTC. The full variable domain, completed using reference TRBV29-1 and TRBJ1-2, is SAVISQKPSRDICQRGTSLTIQCQVDSQVTMMFWYRQQPGQSLTLIATANQGSEATYESGFVIDKFPISRPNLTFSTLTVSNMSPEDSSIYLCSGHETNYGYTFGSGTRLTVV.

The genes are TRBV2 and TRBJ2-7; 8 bases agree with TRBD1. V was clipped by 8 bases and J by 2 bases; unmatched bases: 2. There are 12 residues in the CDR3. Looked up from germline, CDR1 is SNHLY and CDR2 is FYNNEI. The CDR3 spells CASLDRAYEQYF. The CDR3 bases are TGTGCCAGCCTGGACAGGGCCTACGAGCAGTACTTC.

This clone appeared a few times. The rearrangement joins TRBV15 to TRBJ1-5; D is uncertain. The V and J ends lost 4 bases and 0 bases respectively, with 7 bases between them. The CDR3 runs to 14 residues. The V gene's germline CDR1 is LNHNV and CDR2 YYDKDF (reference sequence). The CDR3 loop reads CATSKPYSNQPQHF. The CDR3 DNA reads as TGTGCCACCAGCAAGCCGTATAGCAATCAGCCCCAGCATTTT.

This chain uses TRBV29-1 with TRBJ2-2; D call uncertain. V dropped 6 bases and J dropped 6 bases, with 11 bases sitting between them. From germline, CDR1 is SQVTM and CDR2 ANQGSEA. CDR3 length equals 12 residues. The CDR3 region has the DNA TGCAGCGTCTGGAAAGGACCCGGGGAGCTGTTTTTT. Protein sequence: CSVWKGPGELFF.

The CDR3 here is CASSLLPSGYNEQFF. DNA for the CDR3: TGTGCCAGCAGCTTGCTTCCTAGCGGATACAATGAGCAGTTCTTC. This chain joins TRBV5-8 and TRBJ2-1; 7 positions match TRBD2. Germline V lookup: CDR1 SGHTS, CDR2 YDEGEE. The CDR3 length is 15 residues. The V gene end was trimmed by 1 base and the J gene end by 4 bases; junction bases not matched to a gene: 5.

The V call is TRBV5-1, the J call TRBJ2-7; 7 bases fit TRBD1. There are 15 residues in the CDR3. The junction had 10 bases not matched to a gene; V was cut back by 2 bases and J by 5 bases. Germline CDR1 and CDR2: SGHRS and YFSETQ. The CDR3 region has the DNA TGCGCCAGCAGCTTCCTAAGCACAGGGGTCCACGAGCAGTACTTC. Amino acid sequence: CASSFLSTGVHEQYF. The variable domain in full, completed from reference TRBV5-1 and TRBJ2-7, reads KAGVTQTPRYLIKTRGQQVTLSCSPISGHRSVSWYQQTPGQGLQFLFEYFSETQRNKGNFPGRFSGRQFSNSRSEMNVSTLELGDSALYLCASSFLSTGVHEQYFGPGTRLTVT.

In the case of this clone: Relative to the germline gene, one junction end is altered; a read error may explain this. DNA for the CDR3: TGTGCCAGCAGTGAGTACGTTGACCCCCCGGTAGACTTC. This encodes CASSEYVDPPVDF. The chain is built from TRBV2 and TRBJ2-7; unclear D gene. The CDR3 has 13 residues. Germline CDR1 is SNHLY and CDR2 is FYNNEI.